The clone carrying this T cell receptor beta chain was detected only a few times. Its antigen is as yet unknown. The V end was cut by 6 bases, the J end by 2 bases, with 14 bases between. Per germline, CDR1 MNHEY and CDR2 SVGEGT. The CDR3 runs to 15 residues. This sample is part of a study of T cells after yellow fever vaccination. For the study at large: SMART-Seq v4 Ultra Low Input prepared the low-cell-number fractions. Broader study findings: Contamination by abundant bulk-population clonotypes could be present in FACS-sorted repertoires. Booster samples showed a return of most primary-vaccination clones (under 98% CD4, 85% to 90% CD8).

Generation of TCR cDNA used 5'RACE template switching (which added a universal primer site and UMIs). In TCRdb, the 5' RACE reads were re-called with MiXCR into one record per CDR3 protein. The sample holds about 150,000 distinct CDR3 sequences, around 6.3% seen once. The receptor's source is a young man who received the YFV17D yellow fever vaccine. The chain links TRBV6-2 or TRBV6-3 to TRBJ2-1; D uncertain. This specimen was CD4+ T cells sorted from PBMCs, taken 10 days after the yellow fever booster vaccination. CDR3 protein: CASRFGFVPYNEQFF. For the CDR3, the DNA is TGTGCCAGCAGATTCGGGTTCGTCCCCTACAATGAGCAGTTCTTC.